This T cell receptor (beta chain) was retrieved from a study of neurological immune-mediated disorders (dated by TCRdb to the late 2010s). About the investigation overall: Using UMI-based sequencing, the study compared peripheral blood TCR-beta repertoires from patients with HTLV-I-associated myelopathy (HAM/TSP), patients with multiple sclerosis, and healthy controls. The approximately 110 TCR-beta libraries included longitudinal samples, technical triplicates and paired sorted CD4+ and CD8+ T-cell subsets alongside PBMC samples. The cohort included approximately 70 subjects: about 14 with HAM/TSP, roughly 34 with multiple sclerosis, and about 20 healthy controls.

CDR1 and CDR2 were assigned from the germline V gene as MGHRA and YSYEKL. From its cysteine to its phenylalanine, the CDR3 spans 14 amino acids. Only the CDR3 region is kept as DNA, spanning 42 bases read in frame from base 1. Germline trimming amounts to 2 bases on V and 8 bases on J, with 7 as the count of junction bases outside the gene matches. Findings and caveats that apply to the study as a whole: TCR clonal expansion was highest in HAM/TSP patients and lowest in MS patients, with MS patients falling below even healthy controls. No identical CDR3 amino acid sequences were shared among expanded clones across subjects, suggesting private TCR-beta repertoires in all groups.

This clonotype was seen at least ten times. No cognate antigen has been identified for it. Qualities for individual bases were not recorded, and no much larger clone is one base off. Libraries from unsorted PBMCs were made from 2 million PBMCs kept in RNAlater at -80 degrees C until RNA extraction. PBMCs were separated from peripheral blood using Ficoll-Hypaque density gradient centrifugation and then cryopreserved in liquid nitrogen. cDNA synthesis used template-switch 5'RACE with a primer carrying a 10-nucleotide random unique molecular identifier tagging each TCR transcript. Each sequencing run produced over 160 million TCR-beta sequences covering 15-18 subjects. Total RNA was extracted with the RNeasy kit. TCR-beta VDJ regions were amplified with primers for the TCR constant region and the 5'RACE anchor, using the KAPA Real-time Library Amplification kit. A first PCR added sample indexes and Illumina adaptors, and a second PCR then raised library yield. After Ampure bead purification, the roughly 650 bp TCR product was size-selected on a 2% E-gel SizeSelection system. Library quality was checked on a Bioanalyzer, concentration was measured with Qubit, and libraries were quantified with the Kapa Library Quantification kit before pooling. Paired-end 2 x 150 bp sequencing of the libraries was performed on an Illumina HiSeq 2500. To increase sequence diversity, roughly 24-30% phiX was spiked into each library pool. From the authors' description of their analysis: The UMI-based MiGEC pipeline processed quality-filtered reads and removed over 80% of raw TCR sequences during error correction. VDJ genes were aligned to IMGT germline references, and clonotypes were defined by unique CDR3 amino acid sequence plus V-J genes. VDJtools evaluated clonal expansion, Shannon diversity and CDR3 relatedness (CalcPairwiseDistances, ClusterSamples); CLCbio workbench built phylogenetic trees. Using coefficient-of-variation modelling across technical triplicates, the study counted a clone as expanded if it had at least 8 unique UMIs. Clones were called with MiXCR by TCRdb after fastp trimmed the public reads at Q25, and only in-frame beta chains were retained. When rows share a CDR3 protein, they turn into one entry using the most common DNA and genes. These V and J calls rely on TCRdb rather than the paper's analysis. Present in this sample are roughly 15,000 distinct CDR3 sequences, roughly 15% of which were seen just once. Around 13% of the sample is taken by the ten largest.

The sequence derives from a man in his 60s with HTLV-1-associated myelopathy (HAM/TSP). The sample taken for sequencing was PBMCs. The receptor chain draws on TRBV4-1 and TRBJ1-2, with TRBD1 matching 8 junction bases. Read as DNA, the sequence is TGCGCCAGCAGCCAACCCGGGACAGGAAGAGGCTACACCTTC. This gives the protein CASSQPGTGRGYTF.